These 28 T cell receptor beta chains originate from one sample sequenced in a study of blood T cell repertoires in COVID-19. Using immunoSEQ multiplex PCR, the repertoire was profiled, and TCRdb retains in-frame clones only, with some absent. The profile shows some 200,000 clones, more than 70% of them singletons. The sequenced sample consisted of peripheral blood. These receptors came from a middle-aged man with active or convalescent COVID-19.

This chain uses TRBV11-3 with TRBJ1-1; D not certain. This CDR3 contains 12 residues. V lost 5 bases and J lost 4, with 8 bases in between. Germline assignment: CDR1 SGHNT and CDR2 YENEEA. CDR3 nucleotides: TGTGCCAGCAGCCCCACCGGCACTGAAGCTTTCTTT. This gives the protein CASSPTGTEAFF.

V and J are TRBV5-8 and TRBJ1-1, with D tentatively TRBD1 (6 bases). V lost 8 bases and J 10 bases, leaving 15 bases between the germline ends. CDR3 length equals 11 residues. CDR1 is SGHTS, CDR2 YDEGEE, per germline. CDR3 sequence reads: CARVIVGGAFF. CDR3 in DNA: TGTGCCAGGGTAATCGTAGGGGGAGCTTTCTTT.

V and J are TRBV5-4 and TRBJ2-3; perhaps TRBD2 as D (6 bases). Germline values: CDR1 SGHNT, CDR2 YYREEE (reference sequence). V was shortened by 0 bases and J by 2 bases, with 13 bases between the two germline ends. CDR3 length: 16 amino acids. The DNA of the CDR3 is TGTGCCAGCAGCTTGGCTGGGGGGATTTCCACAGATACGCAGTATTTT. It encodes CASSLAGGISTDTQYF.

V and J are TRBV7-9 and TRBJ1-5; D is unclear. V gave up 1 base and J gave up 6 bases, with 7 bases separating them. This CDR3 spans 13 amino acids. CDR1 is SEHNR and CDR2 is FQNEAQ in the germline V gene (reference sequence). The CDR3 region is CASSLGAGQPQHF. As DNA, the CDR3 is TGTGCCAGCAGCTTAGGAGCCGGTCAGCCCCAGCATTTT.

The genes are TRBV6-5 and TRBJ2-7, with no clear D. The CDR3 consists of 14 residues. CDR1 is MNHEY, CDR2 SVGAGI, per germline. Trimming removed 2 bases from V and 0 bases from J, with 8 bases in between. The DNA for the CDR3 is TGTGCCAGCAGTTACAGCATGAACTCCTACGAGCAGTACTTC. It yields the protein CASSYSMNSYEQYF.

The J gene is TRBJ2-6, the V gene TRBV4-1, with 7 nucleotides matching TRBD2. The V segment lost 0 bases and the J segment 1 base; nucleotides outside the gene matches: 12. The CDR3 loop spans 20 amino acids. Germline CDR1 reads MGHRA; CDR2 reads YSYEKL. DNA for the CDR3: TGCGCCAGCAGCCAAGAAGTGGGAGGGATACTACCTTCTGGGGCCAACGTCCTGACTTTC. It specifies CASSQEVGGILPSGANVLTF.

The V and J genes are TRBV4-3 and TRBJ1-2; 8 positions match TRBD1. The CDR3 totals 12 residues. V dropped 5 bases and J dropped 6; count of bases not matched to a gene: 2. Per germline, CDR1 LGHNA and CDR2 YSLEER. This chain's CDR3 is CASSYRGNGYTF. CDR3 coding DNA: TGCGCCAGCAGCTACAGGGGGAATGGCTACACCTTC.

This chain links TRBV5-1 with TRBJ2-7, with 8 nucleotides matching TRBD1. This CDR3 spans 15 amino acids. Trimming took 0 bases from V and 4 from J; bases not matched to a gene: 6. Per germline, CDR1 SGHRS and CDR2 YFSETQ. The CDR3 sequence: CASSLDSGGRYEQYF. DNA for the CDR3: TGCGCCAGCAGCTTGGATTCAGGGGGCCGGTACGAGCAGTACTTC. Using reference TRBV5-1 and TRBJ2-7 for the parts outside the CDR3, the full variable domain is KAGVTQTPRYLIKTRGQQVTLSCSPISGHRSVSWYQQTPGQGLQFLFEYFSETQRNKGNFPGRFSGRQFSNSRSEMNVSTLELGDSALYLCASSLDSGGRYEQYFGPGTRLTVT.

The chain uses TRBV6-5 and TRBJ2-3; D is undetermined. The germline V gene has CDR1 MNHEY and CDR2 SVGAGI. V was shortened by 7 bases and J by 1 base, with 12 bases between the two germline ends. CDR3 size: 14 residues. CDR3 DNA sequence: TGTGCCAGCAATGCCCTATCTGGCACAGATACGCAGTATTTT. Its translation: CASNALSGTDTQYF.

The chain couples TRBV11-3 to TRBJ2-3, with a tentative D call TRBD1 (5 bases). The germline CDR1 and CDR2 sequences are SGHNT and YENEEA. V dropped 0 bases and J dropped 1 base, with 20 bases sitting between them. The CDR3 loop spans 19 amino acids. CDR3 sequence (DNA): TGTGCCAGCAGCTTAGAAACGGCAGGGTTTTTGACCCGCACAGATACGCAGTATTTT. This translates into CASSLETAGFLTRTDTQYF.

This chain joins TRBV6-5 and TRBJ2-1, with D possibly matching TRBD2 (6 bases). The CDR3 consists of 13 residues. Germline V gives CDR1 MNHEY, CDR2 SVGAGI. The V end was cut by 6 bases, the J end by 7 bases, with 13 bases between. The CDR3 nucleotides are TGTGCCAGCAGGGGAGGAGGTTGGAATGAGCAGTTCTTC. Protein product: CASRGGGWNEQFF.

The CDR3 DNA reads as TGTGCCAGCAGTGGCGACAGGGCACTTCTGGGCAATCAGCCCCAGCATTTT. It specifies CASSGDRALLGNQPQHF. This chain links TRBV2 with TRBJ1-5; the match to TRBD1 covers 7 bases. CDR3 size: 17 residues. Germline V gene sequence: CDR1 SNHLY, CDR2 FYNNEI. Losses at the gene ends were 4 bases for V and 2 bases for J; bases not matched to a gene: 11.

The chain couples TRBV18 to TRBJ2-5; D remains unclear. From germline, CDR1 is KGHSH and CDR2 LQKENI. V lost 4 bases and J lost 0, with 6 bases in between. This CDR3 spans 13 amino acids. CDR3 loop: CASSRGDQETQYF. CDR3 nucleotides: TGTGCCAGCTCACGCGGAGACCAAGAGACCCAGTACTTC.

The chain links TRBV30 to TRBJ1-4; D gene uncertain. V was clipped by 2 bases and J by 3 bases, with 7 bases between them. Germline assignment: CDR1 GTSNPN and CDR2 SVGIG (reference sequence). This CDR3 has 13 residues. The CDR3: CAWSIGANEKLFF. CDR3 in DNA: TGTGCCTGGAGTATCGGGGCTAATGAAAAACTGTTTTTT.

The chain's CDR3 is CASSLLATGELFF. In nucleotides, the CDR3 is TGTGCCAGCAGTCTACTAGCCACCGGGGAGCTGTTTTTT. The rearrangement joins TRBV6-2 or TRBV6-3 to TRBJ2-2; D possibly corresponds to TRBD2 (6 bases). Germline assignment: CDR1 MNHEY and CDR2 SVGEGT. This CDR3 is built from 13 residues. V lost 5 bases, J lost 4 bases, and 8 bases lay in between.

The V gene is TRBV5-1, the J gene TRBJ2-2, with TRBD2 matching over 8 bases. V lost 2 bases, J lost 3 bases, and 3 bases stayed unmatched. The CDR3 is 15 amino acids. Per germline, CDR1 SGHRS and CDR2 YFSETQ. CDR3 coding DNA: TGCGCCAGCAGCTTACCGGGACTAGACACCGGGGAGCTGTTTTTT. Protein product: CASSLPGLDTGELFF.

The chain recombines TRBV7-2 with TRBJ2-5; TRBD2 matches at 8 bases. Trimming cost V 1 base and J 4 bases; bases outside gene matches: 5. There are 15 residues in the CDR3. Germline CDR1 and CDR2: SGHTA and FQGNSA. CDR3 region: CASSLVSGMAETQYF. CDR3 nucleotide sequence: TGTGCCAGCAGCTTAGTTAGCGGGATGGCAGAGACCCAGTACTTC.

The chain employs TRBV5-4 and TRBJ1-4; possibly TRBD1 for D (6 bases). CDR3 size: 15 residues. Germline CDR1 SGHNT, CDR2 YYREEE (reference sequence). Trimming shortened V by 2 bases and J by 4 bases, and 12 bases separated the two germline ends. In nucleotides, the CDR3 is TGTGCCAGCAGCTTAAGGGGGGGAAGTAATGAAAAACTGTTTTTT. Translation gives CASSLRGGSNEKLFF.

The chain is built from TRBV11-2 and TRBJ2-5; weak D call: TRBD2 (5 bases). CDR3 size: 14 residues. Trimming removed 1 base from V and 3 bases from J, with 9 bases in between. Germline CDR1 and CDR2: SGHAT and FQNNGV. The CDR3 region is CASSLGRGKETQYF. As DNA, the CDR3 is TGTGCCAGCAGCTTAGGTCGGGGAAAAGAGACCCAGTACTTC.

The CDR3 reads CASSLGSTGGARETQYF. The CDR3, as DNA: TGTGCCAGCAGCTTAGGCTCGACAGGGGGCGCGAGGGAGACCCAGTACTTC. V usage is TRBV7-2 and J usage is TRBJ2-5; 10 bases are shared with TRBD1. The J segment lost 5 bases and the V segment lost 1 base, leaving 10 bases of the junction unmatched. The CDR3 consists of 17 residues. The germline gives CDR1 SGHTA, CDR2 FQGNSA.

This sequence joins TRBV28 and TRBJ1-5; D perhaps matches TRBD1 (6 bases). Trimming stripped 2 bases from V and 3 bases from J, with 11 bases between. Germline CDR1 MDHEN, CDR2 SYDVKM. This CDR3 has 15 residues. The CDR3 protein is CASSLVAGDNQPQHF. The CDR3 DNA is TGTGCCAGCAGTTTAGTCGCAGGGGACAATCAGCCCCAGCATTTT. The complete variable domain, with remaining parts taken from reference TRBV28 and TRBJ1-5, reads DVKVTQSSRYLVKRTGEKVFLECVQDMDHENMFWYRQDPGLGLRLIYFSYDVKMKEKGDIPEGYSVSREKKERFSLILESASTNQTSMYLCASSLVAGDNQPQHFGDGTRLSIL.

The chain joins TRBV11-2 to TRBJ2-5, with D possibly being TRBD1 (6 bases). Germline V lookup: CDR1 SGHAT, CDR2 FQNNGV. V was shortened by 5 bases and J by 5 bases, with 15 bases between the two germline ends. This CDR3 is built from 14 residues. The CDR3 DNA reads TGTGCCAGCAGCCGTAACAGGGTTGGGGAGACCCAGTACTTC. Its translation: CASSRNRVGETQYF.

The count of this clone is one. The rearrangement links TRBV6-6 to TRBJ1-1; D is uncertain. CDR1 is MNHNY, CDR2 SVGAGI, per germline (reference sequence). Trimming took 0 bases from V and 1 from J, leaving 6 bases between them. The CDR3 length is 14 residues. The CDR3 coding sequence is TGTGCCAGCAGTTACTCTGCCGGGAACACTGAAGCTTTCTTT. Translation: CASSYSAGNTEAFF.

As concerns this clone: The sample contains more than one DNA sequence encoding this CDR3. The genes are TRBV3-1 (or the pseudogene TRBV3-2) and TRBJ1-3, with a weak D call TRBD1 (5 bases). Looked up from germline, CDR1 is LGHDT and CDR2 is YNNKEL (reference sequence). The CDR3 has 14 residues. The V and J ends lost 3 bases and 0 bases respectively, with 6 bases between them. CDR3 amino acids: CASSQTVSGNTIYF. Here the CDR3 DNA reads TGTGCCAGCAGCCAGACAGTCTCTGGAAACACCATATATTTT.

This chain links TRBV7-2 with TRBJ2-2; TRBD1 is a possible D gene (5 bases). The CDR3 has 14 residues. The ends were cut back, 4 bases at V and 4 bases at J, with 10 bases in the middle. The germline V gene has CDR1 SGHTA and CDR2 FQGNSA. Here the CDR3 DNA reads TGTGCCAGCAGCTACGGACACATCACCGGGGAGCTGTTTTTT. It yields the protein CASSYGHITGELFF.

J is TRBJ2-1 and V is TRBV7-2; 9 bases align to TRBD1. Trimming took 5 bases from V and 1 from J; bases not matched to a gene: 6. This CDR3 spans 16 amino acids. Germline CDR1 and CDR2: SGHTA and FQGNSA. The CDR3 DNA reads as TGTGCCAGCAGCATACAGGGGGCGGGTTCCTACAATGAGCAGTTCTTC. Protein: CASSIQGAGSYNEQFF.

The rearrangement links TRBV7-2 to TRBJ1-1; no clear D. Germline lookup yields CDR1 SGHTA and CDR2 FQGNSA. The V gene lost 2 bases and the J gene lost 8 bases, with 9 bases spanning the gap. This CDR3 has 12 residues. The CDR3, as DNA: TGTGCCAGCAGCTTAAGCGTCCTGGAAGCTTTCTTT. Amino acids: CASSLSVLEAFF.

This clone came up once. This chain joins TRBV7-9 and TRBJ1-2; D is perhaps TRBD1 (6 bases). The V gene's germline CDR1 is SEHNR and CDR2 FQNEAQ (reference sequence). This CDR3 contains 15 residues. Trimming pared 0 bases from V and 4 bases from J, leaving 12 bases between. CDR3 protein: CASSLAGQSGYGYTF. The CDR3, as DNA: TGTGCCAGCAGCTTAGCGGGACAATCGGGCTATGGCTACACCTTC.